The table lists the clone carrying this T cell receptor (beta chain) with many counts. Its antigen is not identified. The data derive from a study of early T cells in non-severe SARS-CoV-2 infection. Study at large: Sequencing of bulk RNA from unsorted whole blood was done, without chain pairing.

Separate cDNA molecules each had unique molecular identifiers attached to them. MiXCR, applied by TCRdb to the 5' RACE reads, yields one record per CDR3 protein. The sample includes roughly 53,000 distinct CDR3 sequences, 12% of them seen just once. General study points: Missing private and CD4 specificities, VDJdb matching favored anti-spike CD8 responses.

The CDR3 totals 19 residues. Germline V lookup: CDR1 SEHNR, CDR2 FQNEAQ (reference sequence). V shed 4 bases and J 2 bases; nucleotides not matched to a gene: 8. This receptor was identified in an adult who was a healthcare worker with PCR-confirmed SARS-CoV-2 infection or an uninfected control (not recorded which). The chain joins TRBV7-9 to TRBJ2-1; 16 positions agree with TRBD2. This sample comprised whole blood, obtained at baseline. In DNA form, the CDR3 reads TGTGCCAGCAGCTGGGCCGGGACTAGCGGGAGGGAAACCTACAATGAGCAGTTCTTC. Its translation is CASSWAGTSGRETYNEQFF. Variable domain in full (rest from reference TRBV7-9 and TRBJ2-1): DTGVSQNPRHKITKRGQNVTFRCDPISEHNRLYWYRQTLGQGPEFLTYFQNEAQLEKSRLLSDRFSAERPKGSFSTLEIQRTEQGDSAMYLCASSWAGTSGRETYNEQFFGPGTRLTVL.